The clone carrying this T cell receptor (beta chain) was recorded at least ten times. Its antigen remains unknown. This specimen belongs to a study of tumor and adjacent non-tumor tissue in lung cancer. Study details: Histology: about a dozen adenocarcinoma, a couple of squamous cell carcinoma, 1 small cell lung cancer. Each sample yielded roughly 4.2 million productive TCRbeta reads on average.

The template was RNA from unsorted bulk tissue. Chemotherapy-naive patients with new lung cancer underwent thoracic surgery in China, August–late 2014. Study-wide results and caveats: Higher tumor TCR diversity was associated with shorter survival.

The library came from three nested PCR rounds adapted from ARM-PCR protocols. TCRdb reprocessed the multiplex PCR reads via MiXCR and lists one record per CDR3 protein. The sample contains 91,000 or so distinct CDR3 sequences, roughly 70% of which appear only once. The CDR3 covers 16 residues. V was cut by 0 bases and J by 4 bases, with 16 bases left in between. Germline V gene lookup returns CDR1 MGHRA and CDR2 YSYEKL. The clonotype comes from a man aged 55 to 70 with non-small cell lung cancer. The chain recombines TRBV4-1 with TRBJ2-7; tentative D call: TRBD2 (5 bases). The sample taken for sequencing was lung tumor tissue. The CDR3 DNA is TGCGCCAGCAGCCAAGAATCGGTAGGGAGAGGGTACGAGCAGTACTTC. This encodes CASSQESVGRGYEQYF.